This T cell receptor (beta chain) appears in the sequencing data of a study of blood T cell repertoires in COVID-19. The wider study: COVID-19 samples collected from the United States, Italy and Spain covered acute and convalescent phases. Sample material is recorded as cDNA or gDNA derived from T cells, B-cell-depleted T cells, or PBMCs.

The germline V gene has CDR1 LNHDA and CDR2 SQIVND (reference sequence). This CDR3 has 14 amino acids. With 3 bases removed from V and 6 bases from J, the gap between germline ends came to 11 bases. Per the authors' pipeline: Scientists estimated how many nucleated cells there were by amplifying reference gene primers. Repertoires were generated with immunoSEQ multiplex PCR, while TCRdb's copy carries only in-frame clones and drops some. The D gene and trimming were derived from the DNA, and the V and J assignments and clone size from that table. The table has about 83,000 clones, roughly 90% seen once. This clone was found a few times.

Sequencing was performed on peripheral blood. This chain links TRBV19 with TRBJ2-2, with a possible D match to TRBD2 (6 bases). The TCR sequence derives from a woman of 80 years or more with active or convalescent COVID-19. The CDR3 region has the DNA TGTGCCAGTAGTATCTGGGGGGAAGCCGGGGAGCTGTTTTTT. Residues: CASSIWGEAGELFF. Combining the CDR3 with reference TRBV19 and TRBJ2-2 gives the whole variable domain DGGITQSPKYLFRKEGQNVTLSCEQNLNHDAMYWYRQDPGQGLRLIYYSQIVNDFQKGDIAEGYSVSREKKESFPLTVTSAQKNPTAFYLCASSIWGEAGELFFGEGSRLTVL.